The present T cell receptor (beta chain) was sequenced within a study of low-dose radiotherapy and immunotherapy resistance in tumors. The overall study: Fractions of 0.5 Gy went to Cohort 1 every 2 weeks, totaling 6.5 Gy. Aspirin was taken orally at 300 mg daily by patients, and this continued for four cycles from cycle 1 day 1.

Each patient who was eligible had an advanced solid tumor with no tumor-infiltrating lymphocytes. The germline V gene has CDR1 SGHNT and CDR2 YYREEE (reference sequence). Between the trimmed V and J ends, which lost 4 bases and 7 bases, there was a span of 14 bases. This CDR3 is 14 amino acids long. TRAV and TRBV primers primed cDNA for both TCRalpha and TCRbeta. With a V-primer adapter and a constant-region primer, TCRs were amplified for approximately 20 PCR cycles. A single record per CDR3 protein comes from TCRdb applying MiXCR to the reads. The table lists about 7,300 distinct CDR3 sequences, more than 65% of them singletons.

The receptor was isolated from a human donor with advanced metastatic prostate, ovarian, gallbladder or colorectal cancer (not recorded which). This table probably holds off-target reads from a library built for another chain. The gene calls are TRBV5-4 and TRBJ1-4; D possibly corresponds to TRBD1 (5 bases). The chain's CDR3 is CASSPQGSGEKLFF. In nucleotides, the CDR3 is TGTGCCAGCAGCCCCCAGGGATCGGGTGAAAAACTGTTTTTT.